A single sample gave rise to the 11 T cell receptor beta chains below, sequenced in a study of OX40 agonist ivuxolimab in advanced cancers. TCRdb's copy holds only in-frame clones and misses some; the assay was immunoSEQ multiplex PCR. Of 55,000 to 80,000 clones in the sample, approximately 91% were seen once. The input for sequencing was CD4+ or CD8+ T cells sorted from blood, taken in a trial of the OX40 agonist ivuxolimab. These receptor sequences come from an adult with an advanced solid tumor such as melanoma, head and neck, liver or kidney cancer.

This clone showed up just a few times. This chain links TRBV6-5 with TRBJ1-1, with D unresolved. Germline values: CDR1 MNHEY, CDR2 SVGAGI. V lost 0 bases and J 4 bases, leaving 6 bases between the germline ends. There are 13 residues in the CDR3. The CDR3 bases are TGTGCCAGCAGTTACTCTTCTGTCACTGAAGCTTTCTTT. Translation: CASSYSSVTEAFF.

This CDR3 reads CASSTRTSGSTDTQYF. The CDR3 coding sequence is TGTGCCAGTAGTACCCGGACTAGCGGTAGCACAGATACGCAGTATTTT. The V gene is TRBV19, the J gene TRBJ2-3, with TRBD2 identical over 10 bases. This CDR3 contains 16 residues. The V gene's germline CDR1 is LNHDA and CDR2 SQIVND (reference sequence). V shed 4 bases, J shed 0 bases, and the junction held 4 bases outside the gene matches.

V and J are TRBV19 and TRBJ2-3; perhaps TRBD1 as D (5 bases). The CDR3 has 13 residues. V gave up 6 bases and J gave up 7 bases, with 14 bases separating them. Germline V lookup: CDR1 LNHDA, CDR2 SQIVND (reference sequence). In nucleotides, the CDR3 is TGTGCCAGTAGCTCCTCCCAGGGAAATACGCAGTATTTT. Residues: CASSSSQGNTQYF.

This clone has a single count. The V gene is TRBV6-5, the J gene TRBJ1-5; the D gene is possibly TRBD1 (6 bases). Germline CDR1 MNHEY, CDR2 SVGAGI. Trimming stripped 6 bases from V and 1 base from J, with 10 bases between. The CDR3 contains 14 residues. CDR3 nucleotide sequence: TGTGCCAGCAGCAGAGACAGGAGCAATCAGCCCCAGCATTTT. Translating it yields CASSRDRSNQPQHF.

This rearrangement joins TRBV10-1 to TRBJ2-7; a possible D gene is TRBD2 (5 bases). Trimming cost V 6 bases and J 3 bases, with 18 bases left between them. Germline CDR1 is WNHNN and CDR2 is SYGVQD (reference sequence). The CDR3 is made up of 15 amino acids. CDR3 DNA sequence: TGCGCCAGCAGAACAAGCGGATCAGCTGTCTACGAGCAGTACTTC. Residues: CASRTSGSAVYEQYF.

This clone was seen just once. This rearrangement joins TRBV5-1 to TRBJ2-1; D assignment may be TRBD1 or TRBD2 (6 bases each). This CDR3 comprises 14 residues. The germline gives CDR1 SGHRS, CDR2 YFSETQ. V dropped 0 bases and J dropped 9 bases, with 13 bases sitting between them. The CDR3 region has the DNA TGCGCCAGCAGCTTGGTCCAGGGGCGGGGTGAGCAGTTCTTC. Translating gives CASSLVQGRGEQFF. The variable domain in full, completed from reference TRBV5-1 and TRBJ2-1, reads KAGVTQTPRYLIKTRGQQVTLSCSPISGHRSVSWYQQTPGQGLQFLFEYFSETQRNKGNFPGRFSGRQFSNSRSEMNVSTLELGDSALYLCASSLVQGRGEQFFGPGTRLTVL.

The chain joins TRBV18 to TRBJ2-1; D possibly uses TRBD1 or TRBD2 (5 bases each). The CDR3 loop spans 14 amino acids. Germline CDR1 and CDR2: KGHSH and LQKENI. V dropped 1 base and J dropped 7 bases, with 11 bases sitting between them. The CDR3 region is CASSPRGSSNEQFF. CDR3 DNA: TGTGCCAGCTCACCACGGGGGAGTTCGAATGAGCAGTTCTTC.

The rearrangement joins TRBV18 to TRBJ2-7; the D gene is possibly TRBD2 (5 bases). Germline V lookup: CDR1 KGHSH, CDR2 LQKENI. Trimming stripped 2 bases from V and 6 bases from J, with 8 bases between. This CDR3 has 12 residues. CDR3 sequence reads: CASSPSLAEQYF. CDR3 nucleotide sequence: TGTGCCAGCTCACCATCGCTAGCCGAGCAGTACTTC. The full variable domain, in which reference TRBV18 and TRBJ2-7 provide the parts outside the CDR3, is NAGVMQNPRHLVRRRGQEARLRCSPMKGHSHVYWYRQLPEEGLKFMVYLQKENIIDESGMPKERFSAEFPKEGPSILRIQQVVRGDSAAYFCASSPSLAEQYFGPGTRLTVT.

The CDR3 sequence is CASCLRGGLFHEQFF. The CDR3 nucleotides are TGTGCCAGCTGTCTCCGGGGGGGGCTTTTCCATGAGCAGTTCTTC. The gene calls are TRBV19 and TRBJ2-1; 8 bases line up with TRBD2. Trimming at V came to 9 bases and at J to 8 bases, leaving 15 bases not matched to a gene. The CDR3 runs to 15 residues. Germline lookup yields CDR1 LNHDA and CDR2 SQIVND (reference sequence).

This rearrangement joins TRBV15 to TRBJ2-1; TRBD1 matches 11 bases. With 2 bases clipped from V and 4 bases from J, the junction kept 4 bases outside the gene matches. Germline assignment: CDR1 LNHNV and CDR2 YYDKDF (reference sequence). This CDR3 region has 16 residues. This chain's CDR3 is CATSRNGQGAYNEQFF. The CDR3, as DNA: TGTGCCACCAGCAGAAACGGACAGGGGGCGTACAATGAGCAGTTCTTC.

This clone was picked up one time. This chain joins TRBV11-2 and TRBJ2-5, with 8 nucleotides matching TRBD1. Germline V lookup: CDR1 SGHAT, CDR2 FQNNGV. V was clipped by 5 bases and J by 1 base; unmatched bases: 3. CDR3 size: 14 residues. Here the CDR3 DNA reads TGTGCCAGCAGCGGCGGGACAGGCCAAGAGACCCAGTACTTC. It codes for CASSGGTGQETQYF.